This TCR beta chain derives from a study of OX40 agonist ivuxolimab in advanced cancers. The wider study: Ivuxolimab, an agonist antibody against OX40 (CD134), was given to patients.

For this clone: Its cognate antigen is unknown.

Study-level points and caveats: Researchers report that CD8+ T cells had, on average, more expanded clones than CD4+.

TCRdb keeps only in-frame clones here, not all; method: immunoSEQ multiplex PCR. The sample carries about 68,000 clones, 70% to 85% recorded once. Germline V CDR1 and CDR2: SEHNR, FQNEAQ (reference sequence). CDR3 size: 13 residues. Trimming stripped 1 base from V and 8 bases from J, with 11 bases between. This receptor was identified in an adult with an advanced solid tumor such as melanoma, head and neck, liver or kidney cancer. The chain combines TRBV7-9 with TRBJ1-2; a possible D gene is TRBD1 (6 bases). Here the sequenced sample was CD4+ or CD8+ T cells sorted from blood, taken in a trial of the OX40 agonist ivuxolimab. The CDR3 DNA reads TGTGCCAGCAGCTTAGTGGCAGGGGCCGGCTACACCTTC. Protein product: CASSLVAGAGYTF.